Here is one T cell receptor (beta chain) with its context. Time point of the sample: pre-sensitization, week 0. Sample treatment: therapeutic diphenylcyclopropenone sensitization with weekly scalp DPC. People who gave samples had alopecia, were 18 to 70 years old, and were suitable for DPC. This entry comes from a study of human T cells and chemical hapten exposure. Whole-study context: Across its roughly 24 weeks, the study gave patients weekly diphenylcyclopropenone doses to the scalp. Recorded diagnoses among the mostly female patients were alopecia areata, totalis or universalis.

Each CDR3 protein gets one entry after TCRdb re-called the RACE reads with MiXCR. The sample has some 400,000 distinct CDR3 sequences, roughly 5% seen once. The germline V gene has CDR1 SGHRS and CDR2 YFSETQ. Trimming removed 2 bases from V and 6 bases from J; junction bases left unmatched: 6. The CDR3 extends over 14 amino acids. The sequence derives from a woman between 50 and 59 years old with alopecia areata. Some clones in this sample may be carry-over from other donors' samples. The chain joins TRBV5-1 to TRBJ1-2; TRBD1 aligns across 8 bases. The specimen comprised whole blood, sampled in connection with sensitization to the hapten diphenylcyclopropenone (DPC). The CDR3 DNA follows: TGCGCCAGCAGCTTACCCCCAGGGGGCAATGGCTACACCTTC. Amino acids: CASSLPPGGNGYTF.